This T cell receptor beta chain derives from a study of CD4 T cells in relation to SARS-CoV-2 and coronaviruses. Study context: ViraFEST: approximately eleven-day antigen culture of PBMCs, then TCR beta CDR3 sequencing.

Only in-frame clones appear in the TCRdb table, and some are missing; sequencing was by immunoSEQ multiplex PCR. In the table there are 40,000 to 50,000 clones, 75% to 90% of which are singletons. A few counts support this clone. Antigen: not known. Whole-study results and caveats: Crossreactive clones expanded significantly less to SARS-CoV-2 than monoreactive clones.

With 0 bases removed from V and 3 bases from J, the gap between germline ends came to 5 bases. The germline V gene encodes CDR1 GTSNPN and CDR2 SVGIG (reference sequence). The CDR3 length is 13 residues. The J gene is TRBJ2-2, the V gene TRBV30; D call uncertain. What was sequenced was naive CD4+ T cells from PBMCs, cultured in vitro. Sample subset: naive CD4+ T cells isolated by negative enrichment. This TCR was sampled from an adult with COVID-19. CDR3: CAWSVMDTGELFF. CDR3 DNA: TGTGCCTGGAGTGTAATGGACACCGGGGAGCTGTTTTTT.